Below, one TCR beta chain is given with its context. This clonotype occurred once. Its specific antigen is unknown. The junction and the germline gene differ at one end; a read error may be behind it. Libraries of naive CD8 T cells were generated from roughly 18,000 to 920,000 sorted cells, with 10%, 30% or 50% of the purified RNA used. Naive CD8 T cells, defined as CD8+CD4-CCR7+CD45RA+, were FACS-sorted into RLT Plus buffer on a BD FACSAria II. To test detection sensitivity, Jurkat RNA equivalent to more than 9 TCR copies was spiked into samples of roughly 18,000-1,000,000 naive CD8 T cells. CD8 T cells were enriched using RosetteSep CD8+ T Cell Enrichment Cocktail and Ficoll-Paque, and the enriched cells then underwent ACK red cell lysis. Library generation was performed with PCR. Sequencing was carried out with a NextSeq 500. Preparation of bulk TCR libraries followed a previously described approach, with the TCR primers listed in Table S5. Purification of total RNA was performed with the Qiagen AllPrep DNA/RNA kit. Before any analysis, reads coming from multiple sequencing runs of the same library were combined into one pool. The authors' pipeline ran thus. Reads were retained only if their TCR constant sequence matched exactly, and those retained reads were trimmed to 150 nt and grouped according to their 12-nt molecular barcodes. Reads in each barcode group were sub-clustered using a 15% Levenshtein threshold, and a quality-weighted consensus sequence was built for each RNA molecule. Non-functional sequences were filtered out, along with any lower-count sequence sitting one edit away from another sequence. Based on a fit of two negative binomial distributions, barcode sub-clusters having less than 20% of the maximum read count were discarded. TCRdb reanalyzed the raw reads on its own, using fastp at Q25 for trimming and MiXCR for clone calling, and kept in-frame beta chains. Every distinct CDR3 protein forms one entry, paired with its most common genes and DNA. The V and J calls follow TCRdb's processing rather than the paper's. The sample contains roughly 100,000 distinct CDR3 sequences, less than 35% of them found a single time. The top ten clones comprise 9% to 10% of the sample.

The source of the sample is a study of molecular identifiers for immune sequencing clone quantification (dated by TCRdb to the late 2010s). Broadly, across the study: For a replicate experiment, RNA from about 20,000 or 100,000 naive CD8 T cells was divided into five aliquots, of which four were sequenced. This methods study used CD8 T cells to benchmark TCR RNA copy counting and molecular-identifier clustering-based TCR repertoire sequencing (MIDCIRS). The paper's findings and limits, for the study overall: Clones above 20 RNA copies held over 99% of molecules in CMV-specific effector cells but under 1% in naive cells. When barcode sub-clustering was left out, chimeric consensus sequences inflated TCR diversity, with chimeras reaching as high as 47%. Spiked-in Jurkat TCR RNA equivalent to a single cell was reported to be detectable even among 980,000 or so naive CD8 T cells. Highly expanded clone sizes could be underestimated if identical TCR molecules share a barcode. Around 2.9 recovered TCR RNA copies per cell were obtained by modeling, versus about ten by digital PCR, implying a capture efficiency of roughly 32%. Spiked-in Jurkat TCR RNA (approximately 10 copies' worth), which is not part of the donor repertoire, was contained in the naive libraries.

Its CDR3 holds 21 amino acids, cysteine through phenylalanine. Left in the record is the CDR3 DNA by itself, 63 bases read in frame from the first base. The germline V gene (reference sequence) supplies CDR1 MNHEY and CDR2 SMNVEV. The receptor's source is a human donor in good health. Some libraries in this study had Jurkat cell RNA spiked in. The chain couples TRBV27 to TRBJ2-7, with TRBD1 as a weak D call on 6 bases. The sample consisted of naive CD8+ T cells from blood, with Jurkat cell RNA spiked in. Taken with the paper, the label for cell subset or site translates to: FACS-sorted CD8+CD4-CCR7+CD45RA+ naive T cells. The CDR3 reads as follows: CAGSKISLENTLQRGKYEQYF. The nucleotide sequence reads TGTGCCGGCAGCAAAATCAGCTTGGAGAACACACTGCAAAGGGGGAAGTACGAGCAGTACTTC.